The 19 T cell receptor beta chains presented below share a single source sample, sequenced in a study of T cell responses to AZD1222 COVID-19 vaccine. The repertoire was sequenced with immunoSEQ multiplex PCR; TCRdb's copy has only in-frame clones and lacks some. The sample shows about 160,000 clones, roughly 90% of them seen only once. Material: peripheral blood, obtained 28 days after the second AZD1222 dose. The origin of the receptors is an adult who received the AZD1222 COVID-19 vaccine.

J is TRBJ1-1 and V is TRBV7-9; D gene uncertain. This CDR3 is 16 amino acids long. V lost 5 bases to trimming and J lost 3 bases, with 19 bases between them. Germline CDR1 and CDR2: SEHNR and FQNEAQ (reference sequence). The CDR3 nucleotides are TGTGCCAGCAGCCCTGGGATCGGGGAGAGGGACACTGAAGCTTTCTTT. Residues: CASSPGIGERDTEAFF.

The chain uses TRBV12-3 or TRBV12-4 and TRBJ1-2; the D gene is possibly TRBD1 (5 bases). V shed 6 bases and J shed 5 bases, with 10 bases lying between them. This CDR3 region has 12 residues. The CDR3 region has the DNA TGTGCCAGCAGCCTAGAGGGGTATGGCTACACCTTC. It yields the protein CASSLEGYGYTF.

The rearrangement uses TRBV7-8 and TRBJ2-7; 7 nucleotides agree with TRBD2. Trimming cost V 2 bases and J 9 bases; bases outside gene matches: 16. Germline-derived CDR1 and CDR2 are SGHVS and FQNEAQ. There are 16 residues in the CDR3. The CDR3 region is CASSLSGGLSRGRQYF. CDR3 coding DNA: TGTGCCAGCAGCTTATCGGGGGGACTATCCCGAGGGAGGCAGTACTTC. Together with reference TRBV7-8 and TRBJ2-7, the CDR3 gives the full variable domain: GAGVSQSPRYKVAKRGQDVALRCDPISGHVSLFWYQQALGQGPEFLTYFQNEAQLDKSGLPSDRFFAERPEGSVSTLKIQRTQQEDSAVYLCASSLSGGLSRGRQYFGPGTRLTVT.

The CDR3 DNA sequence: TGTGCCAGCAGTCTTAACAGGGGGGGCTATGGCTACACCTTC. Its translation is CASSLNRGGYGYTF. The chain uses TRBV7-2 and TRBJ1-2; 8 bases map to TRBD1. The J segment lost 4 bases and the V segment lost 6 bases, leaving 7 bases of the junction unmatched. The CDR3 covers 14 residues. CDR1 and CDR2 (germline): SGHTA, FQGNSA.

V gene TRBV2 combines with J gene TRBJ1-2; TRBD1 matches at 9 bases. Germline trimming cut 3 bases from V and 6 bases from J; bases unmatched to any gene: 2. The germline V gene has CDR1 SNHLY and CDR2 FYNNEI. This CDR3 contains 13 residues. This CDR3 is CASSEDRGNGYTF. The CDR3 DNA reads as TGTGCCAGCAGTGAGGACAGGGGAAATGGCTACACCTTC.

V usage is TRBV29-1 and J usage is TRBJ1-2; 7 bases match TRBD1. Losses at the gene ends were 6 bases for V and 3 bases for J; bases not matched to a gene: 7. CDR3 length: 13 amino acids. Germline assignment: CDR1 SQVTM and CDR2 ANQGSEA. The CDR3 loop is CSVYTGVDYGYTF. The CDR3 DNA reads as TGCAGCGTCTATACAGGGGTCGACTATGGCTACACCTTC. Full variable domain (outside the CDR3, taken from reference TRBV29-1 and TRBJ1-2): SAVISQKPSRDICQRGTSLTIQCQVDSQVTMMFWYRQQPGQSLTLIATANQGSEATYESGFVIDKFPISRPNLTFSTLTVSNMSPEDSSIYLCSVYTGVDYGYTFGSGTRLTVV.

The chain is built from TRBV18 and TRBJ2-3, with a tentative D call TRBD2 (6 bases). Germline V lookup: CDR1 KGHSH, CDR2 LQKENI. There are 15 residues in the CDR3. Trimming took 3 bases from V and 5 from J, leaving 15 bases between them. CDR3 loop: CASSPRGSGGDTQYF. Here the CDR3 DNA reads TGTGCCAGCTCACCTCGGGGCTCCGGGGGAGATACGCAGTATTTT.

This chain links TRBV19 with TRBJ2-1, with TRBD1 matching over 8 bases. Losses at the gene ends were 5 bases for V and 7 bases for J; bases not matched to a gene: 7. Germline-derived CDR1 and CDR2 are LNHDA and SQIVND (reference sequence). The CDR3 extends over 14 amino acids. CDR3 nucleotide sequence: TGTGCCAGTAGTGCTAGGACAGGGAGAAATGAGCAGTTCTTC. Amino acids: CASSARTGRNEQFF.

CDR3: CASRAGRGRDNEQFF. CDR3 sequence (DNA): TGTGCCAGCAGAGCGGGGCGGGGCCGGGACAATGAGCAGTTCTTC. This chain uses TRBV7-9 with TRBJ2-1; 7 bases agree with TRBD2. The CDR3 has 15 amino acids. Per germline, CDR1 SEHNR and CDR2 FQNEAQ (reference sequence). The trim removed 6 bases at V and 5 bases at J, leaving 10 bases unmatched.

V and J are TRBV9 and TRBJ2-7; perhaps TRBD2 as D (6 bases). The CDR3 consists of 13 residues. Germline V gives CDR1 SGDLS, CDR2 YYNGEE. Trimming cost V 0 bases and J 6 bases, with 10 bases left between them. The chain's CDR3 is CASSVAGGGEQYF. The CDR3, as DNA: TGTGCCAGCAGCGTAGCCGGGGGTGGCGAGCAGTACTTC.

This clone appeared a single time. This chain joins TRBV13 and TRBJ1-2; D gene uncertain. Trimming left V 0 bases short and J 6 bases short, with 8 bases between. CDR3 length equals 13 residues. CDR1 is PRHDT and CDR2 is FYEKMQ in the germline V gene (reference sequence). The CDR3 DNA reads as TGTGCCAGCAGCTTAGGAGGCGGGAATGGCTACACCTTC. Its translation: CASSLGGGNGYTF.

This clone has more than one count but fewer than ten. The chain links TRBV6-5 to TRBJ2-7; tentatively, D is TRBD2 (5 bases). The CDR3 is 13 residues long. CDR1 and CDR2 from the germline V gene are MNHEY and SVGAGI. The V end lost 2 bases, the J end lost 4 bases, and 9 bases lay between the germline ends. Written as DNA, the CDR3 is TGTGCCAGCAGTTACGGAGGTACATACGAGCAGTACTTC. It codes for CASSYGGTYEQYF.

The genes are TRBV12-5 and TRBJ2-3; TRBD2 matches at 9 bases. This CDR3 region has 14 residues. Germline CDR1 is LGHNT and CDR2 is FRNRAP. V lost 3 bases and J lost 3; bases outside the gene matches: 1. The CDR3 loop is CASGLAGGTDTQYF. CDR3 bases: TGTGCTAGTGGTTTAGCGGGGGGAACAGATACGCAGTATTTT.

The V call is TRBV4-1, the J call TRBJ1-2; 7 bases match TRBD1. The CDR3 sequence is 16 residues long. CDR1 is MGHRA and CDR2 is YSYEKL in the germline V gene. With V trimmed by 4 bases and J by 4 bases, 12 bases remained unmatched. The CDR3 nucleotides are TGCGCCAGCAGCCCCATAAGCGGACAGGACCCCTATGGCTACACCTTC. Protein product: CASSPISGQDPYGYTF.

V usage is TRBV27 and J usage is TRBJ1-5; tentative D call: TRBD1 (6 bases). The germline V gene encodes CDR1 MNHEY and CDR2 SMNVEV (reference sequence). V dropped 7 bases and J dropped 6 bases, with 10 bases sitting between them. CDR3 length equals 12 residues. CDR3 sequence reads: CASTQGGQPQHF. The CDR3 nucleotides are TGTGCCAGCACACAGGGAGGTCAGCCCCAGCATTTT.

This clone was seen once. This chain links TRBV19 with TRBJ2-2, with D possibly being TRBD1 (5 bases). Germline V gives CDR1 LNHDA, CDR2 SQIVND (reference sequence). The CDR3 runs 14 residues. Trimming cost V 10 bases and J 3 bases, with 15 bases left between them. The CDR3 DNA sequence: TGTGCCACCTCCCCCAGGGTCTACACCGGGGAGCTGTTTTTT. Amino acid sequence: CATSPRVYTGELFF.

This chain links TRBV29-1 with TRBJ1-5; D gene unclear. Trimming pared 4 bases from V and 7 bases from J, leaving 14 bases between. From germline, CDR1 is SQVTM and CDR2 ANQGSEA. This CDR3 comprises 13 residues. The CDR3 DNA sequence: TGCAGCGTTGGTTACACCCCCAAGCAGCCCCAGCATTTT. It yields the protein CSVGYTPKQPQHF.

The V call is TRBV19, the J call TRBJ1-1, with 9 bases matching TRBD1. The germline gives CDR1 LNHDA, CDR2 SQIVND (reference sequence). CDR3 size: 14 residues. Losses at the gene ends were 5 bases for V and 4 bases for J; bases not matched to a gene: 5. The CDR3 here is CASSGDRGGTEAFF. The CDR3 coding sequence is TGTGCCAGTAGTGGAGACAGGGGGGGCACTGAAGCTTTCTTT.

This chain joins TRBV5-4 and TRBJ1-2; no clear D. This CDR3 comprises 16 residues. Germline CDR1 is SGHNT and CDR2 is YYREEE (reference sequence). V shed 3 bases and J shed 4 bases, with 19 bases lying between them. CDR3 coding DNA: TGTGCCAGCAGCTCATTTGGCCGGGAACTGGGCTATGGCTACACCTTC. Amino acid sequence: CASSSFGRELGYGYTF.